The 15 T cell receptor beta chains below were found in one sample sequenced in a study of shared clonotypes between healthy human individuals. Naive-designated CD8 cells lacked CD45RO, were positively enriched for CCR7, and omitted terminally differentiated effector memory CD45RA+ cells. Produced via immunoSEQ multiplex PCR; TCRdb's table is partial and in-frame only. The sample holds roughly 590,000 clones; around 95% are singletons and the top ten take about 0.11%. The sample was naive CD8+ T cells sorted from blood. Receptor source: a woman aged 25 to 45 in good health.

The rearrangement links TRBV4-1 to TRBJ2-4; the match to TRBD1 covers 9 bases. CDR3 length equals 18 residues. The ends lost 4 bases at V and 0 bases at J; junction bases unmatched: 10. The germline V gene has CDR1 MGHRA and CDR2 YSYEKL. This chain's CDR3 is CASSPDPDRGRAKNIQYF. CDR3 nucleotides: TGCGCCAGCAGCCCCGACCCGGACAGGGGCAGAGCCAAAAACATTCAGTACTTC.

The chain has TRBV7-6 and TRBJ2-2; possibly TRBD1 for D (6 bases). V lost 2 bases to trimming and J lost 7 bases, with 17 bases between them. Germline-derived CDR1 and CDR2 are SGHVS and FNYEAQ. The CDR3 runs 16 residues. The CDR3 DNA sequence: TGTGCCAGCAGCTTATATTCTGGGGGCGCGAGCGGGGAGCTGTTTTTT. Protein product: CASSLYSGGASGELFF.

This chain links TRBV27 with TRBJ2-2; 8 bases align to TRBD2. The J segment lost 6 bases and the V segment lost 8 bases, leaving 11 bases of the junction unmatched. The CDR3 contains 15 residues. CDR1 MNHEY and CDR2 SMNVEV come from the germline V gene (reference sequence). The DNA of the CDR3 is TGTGCCAGCGGAACCGGGACTAGTTTTTCCGGGGAGCTGTTTTTT. This encodes CASGTGTSFSGELFF.

The CDR3 DNA sequence: TGCGCCAGCAGATCGGAGACCGGGGAGCTGTTTTTT. It is translated as CASRSETGELFF. This chain uses TRBV5-1 with TRBJ2-2; D is uncertain. This CDR3 region has 12 residues. The germline CDR1 and CDR2 sequences are SGHRS and YFSETQ. Trimming took 5 bases from V and 5 from J, leaving 7 bases between them.

The chain employs TRBV5-6 and TRBJ1-2; 7 bases map to TRBD1. This CDR3 region has 16 residues. The J segment lost 1 base and the V segment lost 2 bases, leaving 8 bases of the junction unmatched. Germline CDR1 is SGHDT and CDR2 is YYEEEE. The CDR3 spells CASSLQGPVFNYGYTF. CDR3 sequence (DNA): TGTGCCAGCAGCTTACAGGGGCCAGTCTTTAACTATGGCTACACCTTC.

This chain joins TRBV27 and TRBJ1-2; 9 bases fit TRBD1. The CDR3 runs to 13 residues. Germline loops: CDR1 MNHEY, CDR2 SMNVEV (reference sequence). The trim removed 8 bases at V and 2 bases at J, leaving 3 bases unmatched. The CDR3 spells CASGTGINYGYTF. The DNA for the CDR3 is TGTGCCAGCGGGACAGGGATAAACTATGGCTACACCTTC.

The gene calls are TRBV19 and TRBJ2-7; D gene uncertain. Germline-derived CDR1 and CDR2 are LNHDA and SQIVND (reference sequence). The length of the CDR3 is 13 residues. The V end was cut by 9 bases, the J end by 0 bases, with 12 bases between. CDR3 DNA: TGTGCCAGCTCTCCCATCCTCTCCTACGAGCAGTACTTC. As protein: CASSPILSYEQYF.

J is TRBJ2-1 and V is TRBV7-9, with D possibly being TRBD2 (5 bases). This CDR3 region has 14 residues. V lost 3 bases to trimming and J lost 5 bases, with 11 bases between them. The germline V gene encodes CDR1 SEHNR and CDR2 FQNEAQ (reference sequence). This CDR3 is CASSFEGLNNEQFF. The CDR3 bases are TGTGCCAGCAGCTTTGAAGGACTTAACAATGAGCAGTTCTTC.

This chain joins TRBV18 and TRBJ2-5, with D possibly matching TRBD1 (6 bases). V lost 2 bases and J lost 4, with 14 bases in between. Germline CDR1 is KGHSH and CDR2 is LQKENI. The length of the CDR3 is 15 residues. CDR3 sequence: CASSPGQGPRETQYF. The CDR3, as DNA: TGTGCCAGCTCACCAGGCCAGGGGCCGCGAGAGACCCAGTACTTC. Variable domain in full (rest from reference TRBV18 and TRBJ2-5): NAGVMQNPRHLVRRRGQEARLRCSPMKGHSHVYWYRQLPEEGLKFMVYLQKENIIDESGMPKERFSAEFPKEGPSILRIQQVVRGDSAAYFCASSPGQGPRETQYFGPGTRLLVL.

J is TRBJ2-5 and V is TRBV4-1; D possibly corresponds to TRBD2 (6 bases). The CDR3 spans 14 residues. V gave up 6 bases and J gave up 4 bases, with 15 bases separating them. Looked up from germline, CDR1 is MGHRA and CDR2 is YSYEKL. The CDR3 bases are TGCGCCAGCAGGGGGGTTGGGGGAGGAGAGACCCAGTACTTC. This gives the protein CASRGVGGGETQYF.

The V call is TRBV6-6, the J call TRBJ2-1, with D perhaps TRBD2 (6 bases). Germline CDR1 reads MNHNY; CDR2 reads SVGAGI (reference sequence). The CDR3 runs 14 residues. V lost 4 bases and J 5 bases, leaving 12 bases between the germline ends. The CDR3 bases are TGTGCCAGCAGTTTCGGCGGGGAGGACAATGAGCAGTTCTTC. Its translation is CASSFGGEDNEQFF.

The V gene is TRBV25-1, the J gene TRBJ1-1, with D tentatively TRBD1 (6 bases). V shed 2 bases and J shed 2 bases, with 9 bases lying between them. Germline CDR1 reads MGHDK; CDR2 reads SYGVNS. CDR3 length equals 14 residues. The CDR3 DNA follows: TGTGCCAGCAGTGAAAGGACAGCCAACACTGAAGCTTTCTTT. It specifies CASSERTANTEAFF.

CDR3 nucleotide sequence: TGTGCCAGCAGTCGCCTAGGGGAGGGCCAGGACAATGAGCAGTTCTTC. Residues: CASSRLGEGQDNEQFF. The rearrangement links TRBV28 to TRBJ2-1; 7 bases fit TRBD2. The CDR3 covers 16 residues. The germline CDR1 and CDR2 sequences are MDHEN and SYDVKM. V dropped 5 bases and J dropped 5; count of bases not matched to a gene: 12.

This chain links TRBV15 with TRBJ2-1, with a weak D call TRBD2 (5 bases). CDR3 length: 12 amino acids. CDR1 and CDR2 (germline): LNHNV, YYDKDF (reference sequence). Trimming pared 5 bases from V and 6 bases from J, leaving 8 bases between. The CDR3 loop is CATSGLSNEQFF. DNA for the CDR3: TGTGCCACCAGCGGACTTTCCAATGAGCAGTTCTTC. The complete variable domain, with remaining parts taken from reference TRBV15 and TRBJ2-1, reads DAMVIQNPRYQVTQFGKPVTLSCSQTLNHNVMYWYQQKSSQAPKLLFHYYDKDFNNEADTPDNFQSRRPNTSFCFLDIRSPGLGDTAMYLCATSGLSNEQFFGPGTRLTVL.

This chain uses TRBV7-9 with TRBJ2-5; D gene unclear. The CDR3 is made up of 13 amino acids. The germline CDR1 and CDR2 sequences are SEHNR and FQNEAQ (reference sequence). Trimming removed 5 bases from V and 3 bases from J, with 10 bases in between. The CDR3 loop is CASSRSLEETQYF. The CDR3 DNA reads as TGTGCCAGCAGCCGGAGCCTAGAAGAGACCCAGTACTTC.